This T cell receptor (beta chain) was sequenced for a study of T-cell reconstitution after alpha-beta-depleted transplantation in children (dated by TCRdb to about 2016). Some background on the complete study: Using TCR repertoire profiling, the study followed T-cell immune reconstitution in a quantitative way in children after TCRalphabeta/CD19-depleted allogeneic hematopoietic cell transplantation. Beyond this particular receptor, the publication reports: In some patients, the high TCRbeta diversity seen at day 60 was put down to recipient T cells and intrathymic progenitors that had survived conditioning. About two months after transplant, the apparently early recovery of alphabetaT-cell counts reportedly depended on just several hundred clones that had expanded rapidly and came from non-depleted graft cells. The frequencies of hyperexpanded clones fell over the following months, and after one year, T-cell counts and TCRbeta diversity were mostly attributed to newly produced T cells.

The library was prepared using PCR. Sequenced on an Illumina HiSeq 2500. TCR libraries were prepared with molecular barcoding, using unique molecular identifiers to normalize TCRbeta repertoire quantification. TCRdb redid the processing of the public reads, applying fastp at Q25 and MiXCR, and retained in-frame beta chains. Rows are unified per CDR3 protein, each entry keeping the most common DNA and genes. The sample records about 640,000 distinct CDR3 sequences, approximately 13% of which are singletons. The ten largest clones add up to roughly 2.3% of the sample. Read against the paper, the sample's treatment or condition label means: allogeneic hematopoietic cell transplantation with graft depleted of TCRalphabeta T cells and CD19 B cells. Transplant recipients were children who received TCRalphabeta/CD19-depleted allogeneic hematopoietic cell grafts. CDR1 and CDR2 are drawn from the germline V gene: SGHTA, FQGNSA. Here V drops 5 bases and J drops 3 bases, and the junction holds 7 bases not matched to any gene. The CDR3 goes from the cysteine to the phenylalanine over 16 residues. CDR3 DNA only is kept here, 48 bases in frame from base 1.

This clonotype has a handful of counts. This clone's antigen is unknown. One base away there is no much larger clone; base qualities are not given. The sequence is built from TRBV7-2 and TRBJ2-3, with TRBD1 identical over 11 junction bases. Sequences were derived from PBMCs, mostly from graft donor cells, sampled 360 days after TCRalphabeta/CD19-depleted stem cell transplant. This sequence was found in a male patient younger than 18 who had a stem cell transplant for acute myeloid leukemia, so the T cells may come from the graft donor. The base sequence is TGTGCCAGCAGCCGGACAGGGGGCCAAGGTACAGATACGCAGTATTTT. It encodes CASSRTGGQGTDTQYF. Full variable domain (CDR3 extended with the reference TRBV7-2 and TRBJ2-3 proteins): GAGVSQSPSNKVTEKGKDVELRCDPISGHTALYWYRQSLGQGLEFLIYFQGNSAPDKSGLPSDRFSAERTGGSVSTLTIQRTQQEDSAVYLCASSRTGGQGTDTQYFGPGTRLTVL.